The rows below give T cell receptor beta chains drawn from one sample of a study of blood T cell repertoires in COVID-19. Some clones are missing from TCRdb's copy, which holds only in-frame ones; the method was immunoSEQ multiplex PCR. This table holds fewer than 200,000 clones, 74% found once. The sequencing sample was made of peripheral blood. These TCRs come from a woman older than 75 with acute or convalescent COVID-19. Both conserved end residues are part of each CDR3. The order of the fields is CDR3 protein, CDR3 DNA, D gene, J gene, clone size, V gene. A D gene is named only where the DNA matches it firmly. Clone size is shown for a subset of rows, as once, few, many or a class of expanded clone.

CAISEPAGQGVHTDTQYF,TGTGCCATCAGTGAGCCAGCGGGCCAGGGGGTTCATACAGATACGCAGTATTTT,.,TRBJ2-3,.,TRBV10-3
CSVERRANTGELFF,TGCAGCGTTGAGAGGAGGGCGAACACCGGGGAGCTGTTTTTT,.,TRBJ2-2,.,TRBV29-1
CASSRIIAGASYEQYF,TGCGCCAGCAGCCGAATAATAGCGGGAGCCTCCTACGAGCAGTACTTC,TRBD2,TRBJ2-7,.,TRBV4-3
CASSGGSGSEGIETQYF,TGTGCCAGCAGCGGCGGTAGCGGGAGCGAGGGAATAGAGACCCAGTACTTC,TRBD2,TRBJ2-5,few,TRBV27
CASSQGTGIGNTIYF,TGCGCCAGCAGCCAGGGGACAGGGATAGGGAACACCATATATTTT,TRBD1,TRBJ1-3,many,TRBV4-3
CASLRLGGNSPLHF,TGTGCCAGCTTGCGACTGGGGGGGAATTCACCCCTCCACTTT,.,TRBJ1-6,.,TRBV27
CASSPRRSSYNEQFF,TGTGCCAGCAGTCCGAGACGGAGCTCCTACAATGAGCAGTTCTTC,.,TRBJ2-1,.,TRBV2
CASSLGRFEQFF,TGCGCCAGCAGCTTGGGGCGGTTTGAGCAGTTCTTC,.,TRBJ2-1,.,TRBV5-1
CASSSAYEQYF,TGTGCCAGCAGCTCAGCCTACGAGCAGTACTTC,.,TRBJ2-7,.,TRBV7-9
CASSLGQLAGPSSYNEQFF,TGTGCCAGCAGTTTAGGGCAACTAGCGGGACCAAGCTCCTACAATGAGCAGTTCTTC,TRBD2,TRBJ2-1,few,TRBV7-9
CAVNQRPRGTDTQYF,TGTGCCGTCAATCAGCGGCCCCGGGGCACAGATACGCAGTATTTT,.,TRBJ2-3,.,TRBV10-3